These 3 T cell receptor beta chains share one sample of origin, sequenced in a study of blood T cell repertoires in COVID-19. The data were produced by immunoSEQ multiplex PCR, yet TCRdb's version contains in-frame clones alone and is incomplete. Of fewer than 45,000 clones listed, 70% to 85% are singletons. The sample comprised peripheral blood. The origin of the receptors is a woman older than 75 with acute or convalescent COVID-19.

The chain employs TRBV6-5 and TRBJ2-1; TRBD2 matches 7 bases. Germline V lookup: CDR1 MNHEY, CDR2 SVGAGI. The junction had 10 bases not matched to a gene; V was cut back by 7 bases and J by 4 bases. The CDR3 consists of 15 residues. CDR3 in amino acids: CASTRGRVGYNEQFF. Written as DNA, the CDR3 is TGTGCCAGCACCAGAGGGAGGGTTGGGTACAATGAGCAGTTCTTC.

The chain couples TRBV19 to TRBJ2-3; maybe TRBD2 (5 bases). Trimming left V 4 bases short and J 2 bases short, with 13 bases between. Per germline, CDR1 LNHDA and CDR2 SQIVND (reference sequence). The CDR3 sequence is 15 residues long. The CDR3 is CASSTASSITDTQYF. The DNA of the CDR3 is TGTGCCAGTAGTACTGCTAGCAGTATCACAGATACGCAGTATTTT.

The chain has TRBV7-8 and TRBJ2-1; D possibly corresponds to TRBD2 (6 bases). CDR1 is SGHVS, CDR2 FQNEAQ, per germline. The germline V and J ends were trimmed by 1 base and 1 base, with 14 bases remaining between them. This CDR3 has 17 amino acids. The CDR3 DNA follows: TGTGCCAGCAGCTTAGACCCAAGTAGCGGATCCTACAATGAGCAGTTCTTC. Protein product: CASSLDPSSGSYNEQFF.